These T cell receptor beta chains were read from a single sample in a study of Ad26.COV2.S vaccination and SARS-CoV-2 variants. Libraries were prepared by immunoSEQ multiplex PCR; TCRdb keeps only in-frame clonotypes and omits some of them. This table holds hundreds of thousands of clones, about 88% found once. The sample was peripheral blood, taken in a trial of Ad26.COV2.S vaccine versus placebo. The receptors here all came from a person aged 18-65 years who received the Ad26.COV2.S COVID-19 vaccine or a placebo. The CDR3 runs from the conserved cysteine through the conserved F or W. The D gene is left open where the match is weak. The size of a clone is reported for some rows only, either as once, few or many, or as a class for expanded clones.

TGTGCCAGCAGCCAAGATTGGAGGGGGCTCGGGACCCAGTACTTC	CASSQDWRGLGTQYF	.	.	TRBV4-2	TRBJ2-5
TGTGCCACCAGCCCCCGACCGGGGGCGAATCAGCCCCAGCATTTT	CATSPRPGANQPQHF	.	.	TRBV15	TRBJ1-5
TGTGCCAGCTCATTCGGCGGCTTCTCCGCTGGAAACACCATATATTTT	CASSFGGFSAGNTIYF	.	.	TRBV18	TRBJ1-3
TGTGCCAGCAGTTATACGACAGGGGGGGGAGAACTGTTTTTT	CASSYTTGGGELFF	TRBD1	.	TRBV7-2	TRBJ1-4
TGTGCCAGCAGTTCCCGGGAGGCTGAAGCTTTCTTT	CASSSREAEAFF	.	once	TRBV27	TRBJ1-1
TGTGCCAGCAGCCAGCTAGCAGATACGCAGTATTTT	CASSQLADTQYF	.	.	TRBV3-1/TRBV3-2	TRBJ2-3
TGTGCCAGCAGTTACGACTCAGGCACCGGGGAGCTGTTTTTT	CASSYDSGTGELFF	.	.	TRBV6-5	TRBJ2-2
TGTGCCAGCAGCTTGGTAGGTGGTCTGTCACCCCTCCACTTT	CASSLVGGLSPLHF	.	few	TRBV5-6	TRBJ1-6
TGTGCCAGCAGGGTCCGGGGGGTGAGGCAGCCCCAGCATTTT	CASRVRGVRQPQHF	.	.	TRBV5-8	TRBJ1-5
TGTGCCAGCAGTCCTCCCCCAGCCTATAATTCACCCCTCCACTTT	CASSPPPAYNSPLHF	.	.	TRBV28	TRBJ1-6
TGTGCCAGCAGCTTAGTGGTCGGCGGGGGCGCAGGCGGGGAGCTGTTTTTT	CASSLVVGGGAGGELFF	.	.	TRBV7-6	TRBJ2-2
TGTGCCAGCAGCCAAGTGACAGGGGGAAACACCATATATTTT	CASSQVTGGNTIYF	TRBD1	.	TRBV14	TRBJ1-3
TGCGCCAGCAGCCAAGATGCGTTCGGGGGCTTCTATGGCTACACCTTC	CASSQDAFGGFYGYTF	.	few	TRBV4-3	TRBJ1-2
TGTGCCAGCAGCCAAGCGATAGGATGGCGACCAAACACTGAAGCTTTCTTT	CASSQAIGWRPNTEAFF	.	.	TRBV3-1/TRBV3-2	TRBJ1-1
TGTGCCAGCAGCTTCGGGCTCGGACTAGCGGGATTTAATGAGCAGTTCTTC	CASSFGLGLAGFNEQFF	TRBD2	.	TRBV5-8	TRBJ2-1
TGTGCCAGCAGCTTTCAGGGGGGATCAGAGACCCAGTACTTC	CASSFQGGSETQYF	.	.	TRBV7-2	TRBJ2-5
TGTGCCAGCACACCGGGACAGGGGATCCAAGCTTTCTTT	CASTPGQGIQAFF	TRBD1	.	TRBV12-3/TRBV12-4	TRBJ1-1
TGTGCCAGCAGCTTAAGTCTACGACTCTACACTGAAGCTTTCTTT	CASSLSLRLYTEAFF	.	once	TRBV7-2	TRBJ1-1
TGCGCCAGCAGCCAAGAAGCAGGGGGCACCGGGGAGCTGTTTTTT	CASSQEAGGTGELFF	TRBD1	.	TRBV4-3	TRBJ2-2
TGTGCCAGCAGCGCGCGACCGCTGGACAAGGACCCTGAAGCTTTCTTT	CASSARPLDKDPEAFF	.	.	TRBV21-1	TRBJ1-1
TGTGCCAGCAGCCCGGGGGACCTACTCCGGCAGTTCTTC	CASSPGDLLRQFF	.	.	TRBV11-3	TRBJ2-1
TGTGCCAGCAGCGTAGACGCAGGCAGCAGGGACAGAGAAGCTTTCTTT	CASSVDAGSRDREAFF	TRBD1	.	TRBV9	TRBJ1-1
TGTGCCAGCAGTTTTTCCACGAACACTGAAGCTTTCTTT	CASSFSTNTEAFF	.	.	TRBV28	TRBJ1-1
TGCGCCAGCAGCCAGGGGGGGGTAGTGAGGACTGAAGCTTTCTTT	CASSQGGVVRTEAFF	.	.	TRBV4-1	TRBJ1-1
TGCGCCAGCAGTAACAGGGTGATAACAGATACGCAGTATTTT	CASSNRVITDTQYF	.	.	TRBV5-1	TRBJ2-3
TGTGCCAGCAGCCCCCCCCAGTGGGGGGCTGAGAACACTGAAGCTTTCTTT	CASSPPQWGAENTEAFF	.	.	TRBV7-9	TRBJ1-1
TGTGCCAGCAGCTTAGCAGGGGGCGAGACCCAGTACTTC	CASSLAGGETQYF	TRBD1	.	TRBV11-2	TRBJ2-5
TGCGCCAGCAAGACCGTCCTGCCCTCTGGGGCCAACGTCCTGACTTTC	CASKTVLPSGANVLTF	.	.	TRBV5-1	TRBJ2-6
TGTGCCAGCAGCGTAACAGGGGAGGACTATGGCTACACCTTC	CASSVTGEDYGYTF	TRBD1	.	TRBV9	TRBJ1-2
TGTGCCAGCAGCTTAATGGGGAGCTCTGGAAACACCATATATTTT	CASSLMGSSGNTIYF	.	.	TRBV7-2	TRBJ1-3
TGTGCCAGCTCATCCGGGAGGGCGACAAACACTGAAGCTTTCTTT	CASSSGRATNTEAFF	.	.	TRBV18	TRBJ1-1
TGCAGCGTTGGGGGCAGGGGGATCGACTATGGCTACACCTTC	CSVGGRGIDYGYTF	TRBD1	.	TRBV29-1	TRBJ1-2
TGTGCCAGCAGCTTAACGGGGGCAGGGCATAACACTGAAGCTTTCTTT	CASSLTGAGHNTEAFF	.	.	TRBV7-3	TRBJ1-1
TGTGCCACCAGTGACCCCCGACAGGGGGCGAAACAGCCCCAGCATTTT	CATSDPRQGAKQPQHF	TRBD1	.	TRBV24-1	TRBJ1-5
TGTGCCAGCAGCCTGCCGGTAGGGACTCCTGATACGGAGCAGTTCTTC	CASSLPVGTPDTEQFF	.	.	TRBV7-9	TRBJ2-1
TGTGCCAGCAGCGTAGGGCAGTACACAGATACGCAGTATTTT	CASSVGQYTDTQYF	.	.	TRBV9	TRBJ2-3
TGTGCCAGCACCCGTTTGGGGACGGCCCTGGAGCAGTACTTC	CASTRLGTALEQYF	.	.	TRBV7-9	TRBJ2-7
TGCGCCAGCAGCCACCCGGGACTCCCATTCAAAGAGCAGTTCTTC	CASSHPGLPFKEQFF	.	.	TRBV4-1	TRBJ2-1
TGTGCCATCAGTGAGAGGCTAGCAGATACGCAGTATTTT	CAISERLADTQYF	.	.	TRBV10-3	TRBJ2-3
TGTGCCAGCTCAGACGGGGGGTTTCGGTTCGAGCAGTACTTC	CASSDGGFRFEQYF	TRBD2	.	TRBV18	TRBJ2-7
TGTGCCAGCAGCCAAGATTTACGGAGGGGACCTTATGGCTACACCTTC	CASSQDLRRGPYGYTF	.	.	TRBV4-2	TRBJ1-2
TGTGCCAGCTCACCACCAAGTACAAACTATGGCTACACCTTC	CASSPPSTNYGYTF	.	once	TRBV18	TRBJ1-2
TGTGCCAGCAGCCCGTGGGAACACTCCTACAATGAGCAGTTCTTC	CASSPWEHSYNEQFF	.	.	TRBV11-2	TRBJ2-1
TGTGCCAGCAGCGTAAGTTCCGTCACAGATACGCAGTATTTT	CASSVSSVTDTQYF	.	.	TRBV9	TRBJ2-3
TGTGCTACCTGGAGTAACACTGAAGCTTTCTTT	CATWSNTEAFF	.	once	TRBV2	TRBJ1-1
TGCGCCAGCAGCTTCCAGACCAGGTCAGATACGCAGTATTTT	CASSFQTRSDTQYF	.	once	TRBV5-1	TRBJ2-3
TGTGCCAGTAGTCCCCTCGCCAACACTGAAGCTTTCTTT	CASSPLANTEAFF	.	.	TRBV19	TRBJ1-1
TGTGCCAGCAGCTTAACAGCGGGGGGGCTACATACGCAGTATTTT	CASSLTAGGLHTQYF	TRBD2	.	TRBV7-2	TRBJ2-3
TGTGCCAGCAGCCTAAGGTCCGGGGGGGTCAGAGGGCAGTTCTTC	CASSLRSGGVRGQFF	TRBD2	.	TRBV6-5	TRBJ2-1
TGTGCCACCAGTGTTACTAGCGGGAGTGCAGATACGCAGTATTTT	CATSVTSGSADTQYF	TRBD2	.	TRBV24-1	TRBJ2-3
TGTGCCAGCAGCCCGGACAGATACTCCTACGAGCAGTACTTC	CASSPDRYSYEQYF	.	few	TRBV7-9	TRBJ2-7
TGTGCCAGCAGTTTTAGGGGATCACCCCTCCACTTT	CASSFRGSPLHF	.	.	TRBV27	TRBJ1-6
TGTGCCAGCAGTTTAGGTCCGGGACAGCACAATAATTCACCCCTCCACTTT	CASSLGPGQHNNSPLHF	TRBD1	.	TRBV27	TRBJ1-6
TGCGCCAGCAGCCAAGGGGTTCGGCTTGGGGACGAGCAGTACTTC	CASSQGVRLGDEQYF	.	.	TRBV4-3	TRBJ2-7
TGTGCCAGCAGCCAAAAGGTCCTACATAATTCACCCCTCCACTTT	CASSQKVLHNSPLHF	.	once	TRBV3-1/TRBV3-2	TRBJ1-6